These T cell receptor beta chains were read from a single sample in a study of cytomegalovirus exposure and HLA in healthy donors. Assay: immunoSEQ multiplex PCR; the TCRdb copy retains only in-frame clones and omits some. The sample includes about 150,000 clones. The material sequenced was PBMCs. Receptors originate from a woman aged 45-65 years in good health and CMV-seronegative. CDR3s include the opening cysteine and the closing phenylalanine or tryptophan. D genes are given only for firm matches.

TGTGCCAGCAGCTTAGACAGGTTTGCAGATACGCAGTATTTT,CASSLDRFADTQYF,TRBJ2-3,NA,TRBV7-3
TGTGCCAGCAGTACCTCGGTTGAGCAGTTCTTC,CASSTSVEQFF,TRBJ2-1,NA,TRBV28
TGCGCCAGCAGCTTGGCGGGTAACGGTGGAAACACCATATATTTT,CASSLAGNGGNTIYF,TRBJ1-3,NA,TRBV5-1
TGTGCCAGCAGCTTATACAGGGCGGATGAGCAGTTCTTC,CASSLYRADEQFF,TRBJ2-1,NA,TRBV7-3
TGTGCCAGCAGCTTGGCCCTTATGAACACTGAAGCTTTCTTT,CASSLALMNTEAFF,TRBJ1-1,NA,TRBV11-2
TGTGCCATCAGTGGTTCTCAGGGGAGAGAGACCCAGTACTTC,CAISGSQGRETQYF,TRBJ2-5,NA,TRBV10-3
TGTGCCACCAGCAGAGATGAGGCAGTCTATGGCTACACCTTC,CATSRDEAVYGYTF,TRBJ1-2,NA,TRBV15
TGTGCCAGCAGCAGAAGCGGGAGCGGCGGTGAGCAGTTCTTC,CASSRSGSGGEQFF,TRBJ2-1,TRBD2,TRBV7-2
TGTGCCAGCAGCTTCGGGACAGTAGAGACCCAGTACTTC,CASSFGTVETQYF,TRBJ2-5,TRBD1,TRBV5-4
TGTGCCAGCAGCTTAGCGCTGGGACAGTATGGCTACACCTTC,CASSLALGQYGYTF,TRBJ1-2,TRBD1,TRBV7-6
TGTGCCAGTAGTAAGGGACAGGGACGTGTTGGCTACACCTTC,CASSKGQGRVGYTF,TRBJ1-2,TRBD1,TRBV19
TGTGCCAGCAGCCCCGCTAGCGGGAGTTCCGGGGAGCTGTTTTTT,CASSPASGSSGELFF,TRBJ2-2,TRBD2,TRBV9
TGCAGCGCCAGAGAACCGGGACTCGGAGCTTTCTTT,CSAREPGLGAFF,TRBJ1-1,NA,TRBV29-1
TGTGCCAGCAGCTTAGCCGGGGGACTACCCGGGGAGCTGTTTTTT,CASSLAGGLPGELFF,TRBJ2-2,TRBD2,TRBV13
TGCGCCAGCAGCTTGGACGCGGGAAATGAGCAGTTCTTC,CASSLDAGNEQFF,TRBJ2-1,NA,TRBV5-1
TGTGCCAGCAGTGAGATGACAGGGGGCTTTTCTGGCTACACCTTC,CASSEMTGGFSGYTF,TRBJ1-2,TRBD1,TRBV6-1
TGTGCCAGCTCACCACGATACGGGAACGGGGAGCTGTTTTTT,CASSPRYGNGELFF,TRBJ2-2,NA,TRBV18
TGTGCCAGCTTACAGGGGAGAAGTAATCAGCCCCAGCATTTT,CASLQGRSNQPQHF,TRBJ1-5,TRBD1,TRBV28
TGTGCCAGCGGGGAGAACACTGAAGCTTTCTTT,CASGENTEAFF,TRBJ1-1,NA,TRBV10-3
TGTGCCAGCAGCCAAGATCCCCCCCGGGGGGGCCGTAACAATGAGCAGTTCTTC,CASSQDPPRGGRNNEQFF,TRBJ2-1,TRBD2,TRBV4-2
TGTGCCAGCATCTCTATGACAGTGAACCCTGAAGCTTTCTTT,CASISMTVNPEAFF,TRBJ1-1,NA,TRBV28
TGTGCCAGCAGCTCCCAGAACACTGAAGCTTTCTTT,CASSSQNTEAFF,TRBJ1-1,NA,TRBV7-9
TGTGCCAGCAGCGCAGACAGGGTGGTAGATACGCAGTATTTT,CASSADRVVDTQYF,TRBJ2-3,TRBD1,TRBV7-2
TGTGCCAGCAGCACCGACAGAAACACCGGGGAGCTGTTTTTT,CASSTDRNTGELFF,TRBJ2-2,NA,TRBV6-5
TGTGCCAGTAGCACGACAGGGGCTATTTGGGAAAAACTGTTTTTT,CASSTTGAIWEKLFF,TRBJ1-4,TRBD1,TRBV19
TGTGCCAGCAGCTTGGAGAGGGAACTCATGAACACTGAAGCTTTCTTT,CASSLERELMNTEAFF,TRBJ1-1,NA,TRBV5-4
TGTGCCAGCAGCTCGTTAGGGGTCGGAGAGCAGTACTTC,CASSSLGVGEQYF,TRBJ2-7,NA,TRBV7-7
TGTGCCAGCAGCCCAAGGGCGGGGGACACAGATACGCAGTATTTT,CASSPRAGDTDTQYF,TRBJ2-3,TRBD2,TRBV11-2
TGTGCCAGCAGCCCCTTGGTCGGGGGTGAGCCCGGGGAGCTGTTTTTT,CASSPLVGGEPGELFF,TRBJ2-2,NA,TRBV9
TGTGCCAGCAGTACTCCTCGCAGGCACACTGAAGCTTTCTTT,CASSTPRRHTEAFF,TRBJ1-1,NA,TRBV6-4
TGTGCCAGCAGCTTAAGGTCAGGTGTAGGGGGTCCTGAGCAGTTCTTC,CASSLRSGVGGPEQFF,TRBJ2-1,NA,TRBV7-3
TGTGCCAGCAGACTAGACAGGGGGATACACGAGCAGTACTTC,CASRLDRGIHEQYF,TRBJ2-7,TRBD1,TRBV6-1
TGTGCCAGCGTCGAGGGGGGCAGGGGGCCCTACAATGAGCAGTTCTTC,CASVEGGRGPYNEQFF,TRBJ2-1,TRBD1,TRBV7-9
TGCAGCGTTGGAGCAGGGGGCTACACCTTC,CSVGAGGYTF,TRBJ1-2,NA,TRBV29-1
TGTGCCAGCAGTGGGTTTGAGGATCAGCCCCAGCATTTT,CASSGFEDQPQHF,TRBJ1-5,NA,TRBV2
TGTGCCAGCACCTCTCCAATTGCTAGCCAAGAGACCCAGTACTTC,CASTSPIASQETQYF,TRBJ2-5,NA,TRBV7-9
TGTGCCAGCCTTTCCGGGACAGCTGGGGCCAACGTCCTGACTTTC,CASLSGTAGANVLTF,TRBJ2-6,TRBD1,TRBV2
TGTGCCAGCAACTCCTTAGAAGGCGGGACAGCCAATGAGCAGTTCTTC,CASNSLEGGTANEQFF,TRBJ2-1,NA,TRBV11-2
TGTGCCAGCAGCGTAGCTACAGGACAGACCTACGAGCAGTACTTC,CASSVATGQTYEQYF,TRBJ2-7,NA,TRBV9
TGTGCCAGCAGGTTTGGGGTGACGGCGGGATTTGGCAATCAGCCCCAGCATTTT,CASRFGVTAGFGNQPQHF,TRBJ1-5,NA,TRBV28
TGTGCCAGCAGTTATGGGGCCCCCTACGAGCAGTACTTC,CASSYGAPYEQYF,TRBJ2-7,NA,TRBV28
TGTGCCAGTTCACCCTTGAAGACTTCCCTCTATAATTCACCCCTCCACTTT,CASSPLKTSLYNSPLHF,TRBJ1-6,NA,TRBV18
TGTGCCAGCAGGGTAGGAAGCCAGCCCCAGCATTTT,CASRVGSQPQHF,TRBJ1-5,NA,TRBV19
TGTGCCAGCAGCAACCAAAGGAACAGGGGGCACTACGAGCAGTACTTC,CASSNQRNRGHYEQYF,TRBJ2-7,NA,TRBV21-1
TGTGCCAGCAGTGGACAGGGGCTGATAGATACGCAGTATTTT,CASSGQGLIDTQYF,TRBJ2-3,TRBD1,TRBV28
TGTGCCAGCAGTCAGGGAATAACAGGGGGGTATGGCTACACCTTC,CASSQGITGGYGYTF,TRBJ1-2,TRBD1,TRBV7-2
TGCGCCAGCAGCCCCATCTTAGCGGGGGACTACAATGAGCAGTTCTTC,CASSPILAGDYNEQFF,TRBJ2-1,TRBD2,TRBV5-1
TGTGCCATCAGTCCAGCCGGGACAGGTAGCGAGCAGTACTTC,CAISPAGTGSEQYF,TRBJ2-7,TRBD1,TRBV10-3
TGCGCCAGCAGCTTAGGGACTGTAGATGAAAAACTGTTTTTT,CASSLGTVDEKLFF,TRBJ1-4,NA,TRBV5-1
TGTGCCAGCAGCTCGACAGCCTCCTACGAGCAGTACTTC,CASSSTASYEQYF,TRBJ2-7,NA,TRBV7-9
TGTGCCAGCAGCTTAGATGGGATCGGGATGGGAGAGACCCAGTACTTC,CASSLDGIGMGETQYF,TRBJ2-5,NA,TRBV7-6
TGTGCCAGCAGCCCTCCGACAGGGTCAATTTCCTACGAGCAGTACTTC,CASSPPTGSISYEQYF,TRBJ2-7,TRBD1,TRBV7-2
TGTGCCAGCAGCTTTATCAGGGATACTAATGAAAAACTGTTTTTT,CASSFIRDTNEKLFF,TRBJ1-4,NA,TRBV5-7
TGTGCCAGCAGCCGACTAGCGGGAGACTCCAATGAGCAGTTCTTC,CASSRLAGDSNEQFF,TRBJ2-1,TRBD2,TRBV4-2
TGTGCCAGCAGCTTGCACGGGTGCACCATATATTTT,CASSLHGCTIYF,TRBJ1-3,NA,TRBV7-3
TGTGCCATCACCCCGGGACAGGGGGGGTACGAGCAGTACTTC,CAITPGQGGYEQYF,TRBJ2-7,TRBD1,TRBV10-3
TGTGCCAGCCTAATCTCTGGGGCCAACGTCCTGACTTTC,CASLISGANVLTF,TRBJ2-6,NA,TRBV28
TGTGCCAGCAGTGGGCCTCAGGGGGCGGCGGAAAAACTGTTTTTT,CASSGPQGAAEKLFF,TRBJ1-4,TRBD1,TRBV28
TGTGCCAGCAGTGAGCGGGGGGCGAACACCGGGGAGCTGTTTTTT,CASSERGANTGELFF,TRBJ2-2,TRBD2,TRBV6-1
TGCGCCAGCAGCTTGGCGGGACAGGGAAACACCATATATTTT,CASSLAGQGNTIYF,TRBJ1-3,TRBD1,TRBV5-1